This T cell receptor beta chain was found in a study of T cell responses to AZD1222 COVID-19 vaccine. Study context: Investigators merged groups given second doses at roughly 4 or roughly 12 weeks. Whole-study findings and limits: Baseline serostatus was positive in only six AZD1222 recipients. Clonal diversity was possibly underestimated, and the donors were mostly white British, with more females.

Germline CDR1 is SQVTM and CDR2 is ANQGSEA. This CDR3 region has 16 residues. Germline trimming cut 6 bases from V and 3 bases from J; bases unmatched to any gene: 10. Details on this clone: The target antigen is unknown.

Generated by immunoSEQ multiplex PCR, the TCRdb table keeps only in-frame clones and is missing some. The sample holds 95,000 to 150,000 clones, about nine tenths seen once. This chain links TRBV29-1 with TRBJ2-6; 8 nucleotides agree with TRBD1. The origin of this receptor is an adult in good health. The material sequenced was peripheral blood, taken on day 0 of AZD1222 vaccination. The CDR3 DNA follows: TGCAGCGTCGTCCCAGACAGGGGCCTTGGGGCCAACGTCCTGACTTTC. It specifies CSVVPDRGLGANVLTF.